This TCR beta chain originates from a study of blood T cells in healthy people across ages. The people who gave samples were healthy Caucasians from Russia, aged roughly 6 to 100. The CDR3 length is 14 residues. V shed 3 bases and J shed 11 bases, with 20 bases lying between them. Looked up from germline, CDR1 is SGHRS and CDR2 is YFSETQ. Then a second PCR, running about 6 to 11 cycles, was carried out with a sample-barcoded 5' primer and a J-beta primer mix. MiXCR was run by TCRdb on the 5' RACE reads, yielding one entry per CDR3 protein. The sample contains approximately 600,000 distinct CDR3 sequences, approximately 50% of which appear only once.

The TCR was taken from a man aged 55 to 70 in good health. The chain combines TRBV5-1 with TRBJ1-1, with D possibly matching TRBD1 (5 bases). The sequenced material came from blood. The CDR3 loop is CASSSTGTTQGAFF. The CDR3 bases are TGCGCCAGCAGCTCGACGGGGACCACTCAAGGTGCTTTCTTT.